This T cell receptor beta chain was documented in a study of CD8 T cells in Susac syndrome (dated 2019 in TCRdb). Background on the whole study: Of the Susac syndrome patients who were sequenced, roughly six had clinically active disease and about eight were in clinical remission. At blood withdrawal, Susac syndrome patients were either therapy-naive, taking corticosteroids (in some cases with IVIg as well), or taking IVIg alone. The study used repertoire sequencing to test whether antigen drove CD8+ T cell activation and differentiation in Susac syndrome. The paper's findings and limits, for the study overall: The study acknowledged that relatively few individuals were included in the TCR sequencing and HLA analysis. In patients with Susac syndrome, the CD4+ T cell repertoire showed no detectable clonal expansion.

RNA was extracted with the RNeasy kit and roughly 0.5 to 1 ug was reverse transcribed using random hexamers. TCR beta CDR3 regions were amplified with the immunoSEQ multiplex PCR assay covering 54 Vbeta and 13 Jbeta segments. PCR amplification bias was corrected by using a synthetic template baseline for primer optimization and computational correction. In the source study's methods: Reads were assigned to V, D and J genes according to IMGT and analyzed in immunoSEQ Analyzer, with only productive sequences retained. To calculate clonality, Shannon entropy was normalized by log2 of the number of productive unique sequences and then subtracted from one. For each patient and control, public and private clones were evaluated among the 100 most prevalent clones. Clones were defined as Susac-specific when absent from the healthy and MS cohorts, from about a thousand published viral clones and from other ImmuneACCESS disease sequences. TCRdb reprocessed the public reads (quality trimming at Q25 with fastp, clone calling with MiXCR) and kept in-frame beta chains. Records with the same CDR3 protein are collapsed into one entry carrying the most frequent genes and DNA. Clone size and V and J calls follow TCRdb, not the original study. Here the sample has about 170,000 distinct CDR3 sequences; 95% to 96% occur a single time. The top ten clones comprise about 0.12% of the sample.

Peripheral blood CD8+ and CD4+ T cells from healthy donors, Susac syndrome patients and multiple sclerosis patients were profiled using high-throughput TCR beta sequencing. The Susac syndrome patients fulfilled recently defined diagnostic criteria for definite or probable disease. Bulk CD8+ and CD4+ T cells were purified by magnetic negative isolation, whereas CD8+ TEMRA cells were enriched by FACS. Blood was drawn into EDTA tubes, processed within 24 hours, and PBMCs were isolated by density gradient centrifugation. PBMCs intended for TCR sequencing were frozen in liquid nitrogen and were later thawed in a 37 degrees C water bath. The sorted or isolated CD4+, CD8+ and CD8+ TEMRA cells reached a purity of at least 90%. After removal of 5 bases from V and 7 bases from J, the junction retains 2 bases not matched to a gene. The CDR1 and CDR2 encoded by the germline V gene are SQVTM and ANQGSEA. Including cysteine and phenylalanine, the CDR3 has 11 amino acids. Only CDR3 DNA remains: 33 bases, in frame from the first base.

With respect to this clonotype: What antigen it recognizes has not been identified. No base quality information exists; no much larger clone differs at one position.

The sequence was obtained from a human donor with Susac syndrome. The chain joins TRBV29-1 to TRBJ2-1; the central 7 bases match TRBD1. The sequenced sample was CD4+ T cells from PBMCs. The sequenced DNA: TGCAGCGTTAGCAGGGGGAATGAGCAGTTCTTC. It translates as CSVSRGNEQFF.